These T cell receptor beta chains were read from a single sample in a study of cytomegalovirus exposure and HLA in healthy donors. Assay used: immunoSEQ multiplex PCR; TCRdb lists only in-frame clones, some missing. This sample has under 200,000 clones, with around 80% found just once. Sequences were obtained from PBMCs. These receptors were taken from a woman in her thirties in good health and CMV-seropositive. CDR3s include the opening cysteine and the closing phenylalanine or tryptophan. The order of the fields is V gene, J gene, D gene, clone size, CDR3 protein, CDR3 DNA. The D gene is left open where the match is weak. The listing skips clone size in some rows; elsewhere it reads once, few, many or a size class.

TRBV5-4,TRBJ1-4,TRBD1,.,CASSSPTGDEKLFF,TGTGCCAGCAGCTCACCCACAGGGGACGAAAAACTGTTTTTT
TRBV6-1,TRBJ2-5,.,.,CASRYRAQETQYF,TGTGCCAGCAGGTACAGGGCGCAAGAGACCCAGTACTTC
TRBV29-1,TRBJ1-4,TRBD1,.,CSVALTGGNEKLFF,TGCAGCGTTGCTCTTACAGGGGGGAATGAAAAACTGTTTTTT
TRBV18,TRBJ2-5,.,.,CASSPGSPGVETQYF,TGTGCCAGCTCACCGGGATCCCCGGGAGTAGAGACCCAGTACTTC
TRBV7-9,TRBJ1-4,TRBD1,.,CASSRTGTDEKLFF,TGTGCCAGCAGCCGAACCGGGACAGATGAAAAACTGTTTTTT
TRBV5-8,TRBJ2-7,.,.,CASSLISSYEQYF,TGTGCCAGCAGCTTGATCAGCTCCTACGAGCAGTACTTC
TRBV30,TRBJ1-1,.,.,CAWSVREYTEAFF,TGTGCCTGGAGTGTACGGGAGTACACTGAAGCTTTCTTT
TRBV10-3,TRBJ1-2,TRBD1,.,CAIGGDRSSNYGYTF,TGTGCCATCGGGGGGGACAGGAGCTCAAACTATGGCTACACCTTC
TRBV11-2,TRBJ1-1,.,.,CASSSLRGRTEAFF,TGTGCCAGCAGCTCGCTCAGGGGTCGAACTGAAGCTTTCTTT
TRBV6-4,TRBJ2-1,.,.,CASSDLGSYNEQFF,TGTGCCAGCAGTGACCTAGGCTCCTACAATGAGCAGTTCTTC
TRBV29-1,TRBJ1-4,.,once,CSVEETEVEEEKLFF,TGCAGCGTTGAAGAGACAGAAGTTGAGGAGGAAAAACTGTTTTTT
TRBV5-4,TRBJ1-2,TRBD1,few,CASSFSQGRGYTF,TGTGCCAGCAGCTTTTCACAGGGGAGAGGCTACACCTTC
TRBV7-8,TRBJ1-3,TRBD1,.,CASSLAQVTGAGNTIYF,TGTGCCAGCAGCTTAGCGCAGGTGACAGGGGCAGGAAACACCATATATTTT
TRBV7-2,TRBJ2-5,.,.,CASSLAFGQLEETQYF,TGTGCCAGCAGCTTAGCTTTCGGACAGCTAGAAGAGACCCAGTACTTC
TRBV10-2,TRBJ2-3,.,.,CASSENSPRDTQYF,TGCGCCAGCAGTGAGAACAGCCCCCGTGATACGCAGTATTTT
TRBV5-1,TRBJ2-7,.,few,CASSGVDSVKGEQYF,TGCGCCAGCAGCGGCGTAGACAGCGTCAAGGGGGAGCAGTACTTC
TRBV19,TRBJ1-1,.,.,CASSMGRNTEAFF,TGTGCCAGTAGTATGGGGAGGAACACTGAAGCTTTCTTT
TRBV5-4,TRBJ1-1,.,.,CASKGIWNTEAFF,TGTGCCAGCAAGGGGATATGGAACACTGAAGCTTTCTTT
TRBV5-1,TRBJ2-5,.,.,CASSLGSGQETQYF,TGCGCCAGCAGCTTGGGTAGCGGCCAAGAGACCCAGTACTTC
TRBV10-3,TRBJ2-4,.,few,CAISATGSAKNIQYF,TGTGCCATCAGTGCCACAGGGTCGGCCAAAAACATTCAGTACTTC
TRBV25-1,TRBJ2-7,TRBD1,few,CASSGPGQADPPYEQYF,TGTGCCAGCAGTGGCCCGGGACAGGCCGACCCACCCTACGAGCAGTACTTC
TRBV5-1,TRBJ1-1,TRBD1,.,CASSNRQGGVNTEAFF,TGCGCCAGCAGCAACCGACAGGGGGGGGTGAACACTGAAGCTTTCTTT
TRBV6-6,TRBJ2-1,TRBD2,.,CASSYLALAGERQFF,TGTGCCAGCAGTTACCTCGCCCTAGCGGGAGAACGGCAGTTCTTC
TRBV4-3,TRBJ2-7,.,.,CASSQGIHSDRADRGATEQYF,TGCGCCAGCAGCCAGGGGATCCATTCGGACAGGGCGGATCGGGGGGCCACCGAGCAGTACTTC
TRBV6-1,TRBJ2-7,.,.,CASTNYEQYF,TGTGCCAGCACTAACTACGAGCAGTACTTC
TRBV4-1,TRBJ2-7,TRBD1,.,CASSHNRGNEQYF,TGCGCCAGCAGCCACAACAGGGGAAACGAGCAGTACTTC
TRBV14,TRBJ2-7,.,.,CASSRGSSYEQYF,TGTGCCAGCAGCAGGGGAAGCTCCTACGAGCAGTACTTC
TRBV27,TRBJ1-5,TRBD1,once,CASISRWDRGNQPQHF,TGTGCCAGCATCAGTCGGTGGGACAGGGGGAATCAGCCCCAGCATTTT
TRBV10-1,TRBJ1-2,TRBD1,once,CASSESMTGDYGYTF,TGCGCCAGCAGTGAGTCGATGACAGGGGACTATGGCTACACCTTC
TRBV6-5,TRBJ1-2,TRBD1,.,CASSYLPGQGTYGYTF,TGTGCCAGCAGTTACCTTCCGGGACAGGGGACCTATGGCTACACCTTC
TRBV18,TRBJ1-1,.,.,CASSPEGTEAFF,TGTGCCAGCTCACCAGAGGGCACTGAAGCTTTCTTT
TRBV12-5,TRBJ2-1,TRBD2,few,CASGLTGGSNEQFF,TGTGCTAGTGGTTTGACGGGGGGGAGCAATGAGCAGTTCTTC
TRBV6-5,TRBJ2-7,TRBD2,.,CASRTSDSLYYEQYF,TGTGCCAGCCGCACTAGCGACTCCTTGTACTACGAGCAGTACTTC
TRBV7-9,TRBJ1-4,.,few,CASSLGQSEKLFF,TGTGCCAGCAGCTTAGGACAGAGTGAAAAACTGTTTTTT
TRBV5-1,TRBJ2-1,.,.,CASSLENSNEQFF,TGCGCCAGCAGCTTGGAGAACAGCAATGAGCAGTTCTTC
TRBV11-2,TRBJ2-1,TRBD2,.,CASSFTSGGYNEQFF,TGTGCCAGCAGCTTCACTAGCGGGGGATACAATGAGCAGTTCTTC
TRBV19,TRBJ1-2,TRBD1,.,CASTPRTGGYYGYTF,TGTGCCAGTACCCCGCGGACAGGCGGGTACTATGGCTACACCTTC
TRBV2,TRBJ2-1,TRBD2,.,CASQVLAGGPNEQFF,TGTGCCAGCCAAGTCTTAGCGGGAGGGCCAAATGAGCAGTTCTTC
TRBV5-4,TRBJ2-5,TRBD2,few,CASSIGLARETQYF,TGTGCCAGCAGCATCGGACTAGCCCGGGAGACCCAGTACTTC
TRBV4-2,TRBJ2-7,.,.,CASSQGGVGGFPYEQYF,TGTGCCAGCAGCCAAGGTGGGGTCGGAGGGTTCCCCTACGAGCAGTACTTC